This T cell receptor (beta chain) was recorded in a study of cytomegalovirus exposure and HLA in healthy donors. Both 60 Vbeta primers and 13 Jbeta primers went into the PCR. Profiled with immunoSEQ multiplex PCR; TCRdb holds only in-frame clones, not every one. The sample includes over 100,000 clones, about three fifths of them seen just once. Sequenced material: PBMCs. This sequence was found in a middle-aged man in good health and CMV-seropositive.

The CDR3 DNA reads as TGTGCCAGCAAGGTAGCGGGACCCTATGAGCAGTTCTTC. It specifies CASKVAGPYEQFF. The chain combines TRBV28 with TRBJ2-1; 8 nucleotides align to TRBD2. Germline CDR1 is MDHEN and CDR2 is SYDVKM. Trimming cost V 7 bases and J 8 bases; bases outside gene matches: 7. This CDR3 comprises 13 residues.